Listed below are T cell receptor beta chains from one sample, sequenced in a study of identical twins. TCRdb used MiXCR to reprocess the 5' RACE reads, holding one entry per CDR3 protein. This sample has some 200,000 distinct CDR3 sequences; less than 8% occur once, and the top ten carry 1.5% to 2.5%. In addition, the sample was reused for a study of yellow fever vaccine responses in identical twins.

Sequencing input: memory (CD45RO+) T cells sorted from blood. These receptors were collected from a woman under 30 in good health. CDR3s leave out the opening cysteine and the closing phenylalanine or tryptophan. Fields, in order: J gene, clone size, V gene, CDR3 protein. Clone size, where shown, is once, few, many, or a class for clones that have expanded.

>TRBJ1-6|few|TRBV6-1
ASSLGPASYNSPLH
>TRBJ2-2|many|TRBV15
ATSRDVSLTGELF
>TRBJ2-3|many|TRBV4-2
ASRLAGGLNTDTQY
>TRBJ1-1|few|TRBV12-3/TRBV12-4
ASRSTSPGTEAF
>TRBJ2-7|few|TRBV28
ASSSLAGGVYEQY
>TRBJ2-1|NA|TRBV27
ARRNDRVHEQF
>TRBJ2-3|many|TRBV9
ASSVAPGRTDTQY
>TRBJ2-5|many|TRBV9
ASSAGVAQETQY
>TRBJ2-7|many|TRBV20-1
SAWQGNSYEQY
>TRBJ2-5|few|TRBV7-2
ASSLGGGPEETQY
>TRBJ2-3|NA|TRBV7-9
ASSLGVDRSTDTQY
>TRBJ2-5|NA|TRBV18
ASSPRGVRETQY
>TRBJ1-5|NA|TRBV3-1
ASSQGQGGSQPQH
>TRBJ2-2|NA|TRBV28
ASSSWTSGGAVGTGELF
>TRBJ2-7|many|TRBV5-1
ASSLEWGVSYEQY
>TRBJ2-2|NA|TRBV20-1
SARDASSNTGELF
>TRBJ2-7|NA|TRBV29-1
SVAGGEADELYEQY
>TRBJ2-1|few|TRBV5-1
ASSLAQGGDYNEQF
>TRBJ2-2|many|TRBV12-3/TRBV12-4
ASSFGLAANTGELF
>TRBJ2-5|few|TRBV6-1
ASSEIRGDQETQY
>TRBJ2-7|NA|TRBV6-1
ASSEALAGSYEQY
>TRBJ1-4|many|TRBV4-2
ASSQRLGRINEKLF
>TRBJ2-1|few|TRBV11-3
ASSRNPPHNEQF
>TRBJ2-1|NA|TRBV4-3
ASSQDRGGSWDNEQF
>TRBJ2-7|few|TRBV6-1
ASSKGPQGPYEQY
>TRBJ2-5|few|TRBV28
ASSITGLAEETQY
>TRBJ2-6|NA|TRBV20-1
SAGTNSGANVLT
>TRBJ2-1|few|TRBV28
ASSLDPASYNEQF
>TRBJ2-1|NA|TRBV6-6
ASSRRYNEQF
>TRBJ2-1|NA|TRBV12-5
ASGLVLDGSGNNEQF
>TRBJ2-7|few|TRBV7-6
ASSLAQTSGRGEQY
>TRBJ2-7|NA|TRBV10-3
AISERAAYEQY
>TRBJ2-3|NA|TRBV28
ASIFHLGLVGTDTQY
>TRBJ2-2|many|TRBV29-1
SVEIGQGAGELF
>TRBJ1-4|many|TRBV24-1
ATSDRDRDRGEKLF
>TRBJ1-4|few|TRBV10-3
AISDRSGANEKLF
>TRBJ2-7|many|TRBV5-1
ASSSYAGGNYEQY
>TRBJ1-5|many|TRBV7-9
ASSRTDNQPQH
>TRBJ2-5|many|TRBV6-2/TRBV6-3
ASSYEGRLQETQY
>TRBJ1-4|many|TRBV14
ASSPRGSLTTNEKLF
>TRBJ1-1|few|TRBV18
ASSPSYGEAF
>TRBJ2-1|few|TRBV6-4
ASTDSKLAGGIYNEQF
>TRBJ2-4|NA|TRBV6-1
ASSSLDPLAKNIQY
>TRBJ2-3|NA|TRBV5-1
ASSLALSGSDTQY
>TRBJ1-4|many|TRBV20-1
SARPRMGLKDEKLF
>TRBJ2-2|NA|TRBV23-1
ASSQRDRAADGELF
>TRBJ2-3|NA|TRBV3-1
ASSQTRTRSTDTQY
>TRBJ2-2|few|TRBV2
ASSELGGPNTGELF
>TRBJ2-2|many|TRBV12-3/TRBV12-4
ASSQTGVGAGELF
>TRBJ2-1|many|TRBV20-1
SASLANEQF
>TRBJ2-1|many|TRBV6-1
ASSLTSGRAPF